This T cell receptor (beta chain) stems from a study of beta chain features in type 1 diabetes. Whole-study context: Healthy donors resembled patients in age, gender and cell yields.

Blood was collected once per donor into heparin, averaging around 0.11 L. V lost 5 bases, J lost 2 bases, and 6 bases stayed unmatched. The CDR3 spans 15 residues. Germline CDR1 reads MRHNA; CDR2 reads SNTAGT. The sequenced template was cDNA made from the entire isolated RNA. Some clones are missing from TCRdb's copy, which holds only in-frame ones; the method was immunoSEQ multiplex PCR. The table has around 140,000 clones, 10% seen once. The study's findings and limits: Since sequencing was performed on cDNA, cells with high TCR expression could be over-represented. In comparison with healthy donors, patients had naive, central memory and Treg TCRB repertoires that appeared more similar.

Comment on this clone: What it binds is unknown.

The TCR originated in a man between 18 and 35 years old in good health. The sample comprised naive CD4+ T cells from blood. The chain is built from TRBV6-4 and TRBJ2-7, with 10 bases lining up with TRBD2. CDR3 protein: CASSPRSGGAYEQYF. The CDR3 DNA reads as TGTGCCAGCAGTCCTCGGAGCGGGGGGGCCTACGAGCAGTACTTC.